This T cell receptor (beta chain) emerged from a study of cytomegalovirus exposure and HLA in healthy donors (dated by TCRdb to about 2017). About the study as a whole: According to an earlier analysis of a few hundred of the donors, some 180 million T cells yielded 117 million unique TCR beta sequences and 276 Gb of sequence data. Along with the roughly 670-subject first cohort, a separate validation cohort of over a hundred different subjects was used. Several DR-DQ haplotypes were handled as single units for association and clustering because linkage in the cohort was strong. Approximately 300 gigabases of sequencing data and around 85 million unique TCR sequences made up an early release that covered under 750 HLA-typed donors. All discovery cohort repertoires had been generated using a single sequencing platform. Rather than drawing on any new phenotypic data, the later analysis identified candidate immune exposures from TCR beta sequences and the way those sequences occurred across donors. To predict cytomegalovirus infection status, the study brought together high-throughput TCR immunosequencing, statistical association of individual TCRs with disease status, and machine learning. A later analysis re-analyzed previously published TCR beta repertoires from roughly 630 donors and added high-resolution HLA genotyping to study TCR occurrence patterns. An earlier analysis of around 580 of the donors used high-throughput TCR beta sequencing to judge whether each TCR beta V gene segment behaved as functional or pseudogenic. The study aimed to test whether cataloging public T cell receptors could reveal signatures of past pathogen exposure. Genome-wide SNP genotypes for about three fifths of the 666 donors were used in a later genetic analysis, which treated that subset as a discovery cohort. The T cell repertoires of some 670 subjects were profiled by immunosequencing and related to cytomegalovirus serostatus. Donor age, sex, ethnicity and CMV serostatus were compiled alongside the repertoire data. Both class I and class II loci were covered by HLA typing, at four-digit resolution. The number of typed donors differed by locus: about 629-630 for A, B, C, DRB1 and DQB1; 522 for DQA1; 606 for DPA1; and roughly 470 for DPB1. Among 350 to 400 genotyped donors of the cohort, an average of 235,054 unique TCR beta nucleotide sequences were sequenced per donor, about a sixth of them non-productive. Of the roughly 430 genotyped donors, about 80% fell in the genetic ancestry cluster associated with self-reported Caucasian donors.

Library preparation was by the immunoSEQ multiplex PCR assay. The multiplex PCR relied on a mix of 60 forward primers for TCR Vbeta segments and 13 reverse primers for TCR Jbeta segments. Amplification of the CDR3 region of rearranged TCR beta genes was performed with a multiplex PCR assay on genomic DNA. The Illumina HiSeq System was used to sequence the amplified TCR beta libraries as 87-base-pair reads. Under the source paper's analysis protocol: A later analysis counted approximately 74 million unique TCR beta chains across the 700 or so repertoires, and some 11 million of these chains were shared by at least two donors. Raw reads were error-corrected and collapsed into unique sequences with a nearest-neighbor algorithm that merged closely related sequences to remove PCR and sequencing errors. To assign V, D and J gene segments, CDR3 sequences were aligned to IMGT reference sequences. For a sequence to be retained, a match of at least six nucleotides to both a V gene segment and a J gene segment was required. Rearrangements were called productive when the CDR3 lacked stop codons and stayed in frame with V and J; all others were non-productive. Following IMGT convention, CDR3 was defined as the stretch from the second conserved V-encoded cysteine up to the conserved J-encoded phenylalanine. In an earlier analysis of around 600 of the donors, sequences lacking an unambiguous match to a single V gene segment were excluded. An earlier analysis of some 500 of the donors classified V segments as functional when productive rearrangements were above 56.7% and as segregating when the standard deviation between donors was above 5%. To diagnose cytomegalovirus status from the catalog of TCR beta chain sequences, a statistical classification framework was built. In a later analysis, V and J genes were assigned by comparing TCR nucleotide sequences against IMGT/GENE-DB human TR gene sequences. In a later analysis, CDR3 sequences and most-parsimonious VDJ recombination scenarios were assigned using the TCRdist pipeline. In a later analysis, each TCR beta chain was defined by its CDR3 amino acid sequence together with its V-gene family, and reads without a unique V-gene family were excluded. To address suspected cross-contamination and a sequencing artifact, a later analysis removed some 620 highly shared, low-generation-probability nucleotide sequences. A later analysis calculated a clonal expansion index for each public chain from normalized within-repertoire ranks of inferred template counts. In a later analysis, generation probabilities were computed with a VDJ recombination model fitted to out-of-frame rearrangements, and the resulting probabilities were checked against IGoR. Hypergeometric tests were used in a later analysis to score TCR-TCR, TCR-HLA and TCR-CMV co-occurrence, with a repertoire-size bias correction applied to the TCR pairs. False discovery rates were estimated in a later analysis by permuting HLA or CMV assignments 20 times. In a later analysis, co-occurring TCRs were grouped using DBSCAN, and TCRdist sequence similarity was added for clustering within HLA-allele-positive subsets. For co-occurrence clustering, repertoires with fewer than 30,000 or more than 120,000 public chains were excluded, along with about five repertoires with anomalous nucleotide sharing. The immuneACCESS repertoire file appears here via TCRdb, limited to in-frame rearrangements. These files lack a portion of the clones; in checked studies, under half of the deficit traces to unresolved V genes, and the cause of the others is not known. That table supplies the V and J calls and clone size; D and trimming were determined from the DNA. Present in this sample are 90,000 to 95,000 clones, approximately 84% of which were seen just once. The ten most abundant clones make up approximately 1.3% of the sample.

In total, roughly 670 healthy bone marrow donors made up the cohort. Cohort members were all nominally healthy when sampled, although unrecorded immune exposures were likely present. The donor tested CMV seropositive and was one of the 289 seropositive cohort members. Each donor provided a peripheral blood sample, and peripheral blood mononuclear cells were used for TCR beta sequencing. The Qiagen DNeasy Blood Extraction Kit was used to extract genomic DNA from the blood cell samples. Beyond this particular receptor, the publication reports: Compared with the approximately 670-donor mean, donors in an Asian-associated ancestry cluster had fewer N-insertions in productive TCRs, according to a later genetic analysis. In an earlier analysis of more than 450 of the donors, most TCR beta V segments were observed in productive rearrangements about 90% or about 30% of the time, broadly matching IMGT annotations. This cohort had only TCR beta chains sequenced, and the lack of alpha or paired-chain data limited which features could be detected. In a later analysis, some 18,000 TCR beta sequences were associated with specific HLA alleles at a false discovery rate of 0.05. A further reported finding was that TCR beta sequences accurately predicted the HLA-A and HLA-B alleles for most subjects in the first cohort. In a later analysis, several top co-occurrence clusters were reported to appear linked to parvovirus B19, influenza, CMV and Epstein-Barr virus. A later analysis found that HLA-associated TCR beta chains were more clonally expanded and had lower generation probabilities than equally common non-associated chains. CMV serostatus was the only immune exposure information available for the cohort. In vitro tests confirmed that a few of the cytomegalovirus-associated TCR beta chains recognize cytomegalovirus antigens. Most CMV-associated TCR beta chains appeared to be HLA-restricted in a later analysis, and the HLA associations seemed to be driven largely by CMV exposure. A cluster of highly shared sequence variants was judged likely to be a technical artifact of the sequencing pipeline. The classifier was reported to diagnose cytomegalovirus status with high specificity and sensitivity in both the original and validation cohorts. Because HLA typing was missing for some donors at each locus, association tests included only the typed subset. Strong co-occurrence of HLA alleles, especially DR and DQ, made assigning TCR associations to individual alleles difficult. Roughly uniform sequencing depth across donors was assumed in presence/absence analyses, although this assumption may not hold. A total of 150 or so TCR beta chains were listed by the study as associated with cytomegalovirus. The earlier analysis of around 600 of the donors excluded over 15 rarely observed V segments, including chromosome 9 orphons, because counts were too low. It was suggested by the authors that the approach could potentially be generalized to other disease states and immunological phenotypes. Across donors, most TCR sequences were observed very rarely, whereas some public TCRs were present in many individuals. Correlated functional status among segregating V segments might reflect linkage disequilibrium, but an unknown experimental factor could not be ruled out. In a later genetic analysis, a missense DCLRE1C variant was associated with V-gene and J-gene trimming of TCR beta chains, and the association was replicated in an independent cohort. In a later analysis, TCR association rates were found to vary across HLA loci, with the most associated TCRs seen for DRB1 alleles and the fewest for HLA-C alleles.

Comment on this clone: Its antigen remains unidentified. The input lacks base qualities; no much larger clone sits a single base away.

The sequence came from a girl aged 2-10 years in good health and CMV-seropositive. The sequenced sample was PBMCs.

The CDR3 in this case is CASSPTGTGELFF. The DNA sequence follows: TGTGCCAGCAGCCCGACAGGGACCGGGGAGCTGTTTTTT. The chain employs TRBV11-2 and TRBJ2-2; 7 nucleotides in the junction match TRBD1. The junction shows trimming of 5 bases on V and 5 bases on J, and the gene matches do not reach 2 bases of it. The CDR3 measures 13 amino acids from cysteine to phenylalanine. Just CDR3 DNA is preserved here, 39 bases in frame from base 1. CDR1 SGHAT and CDR2 FQNNGV are derived from the germline V gene. With the portions outside the CDR3 filled from the reference TRBV11-2 and TRBJ2-2 genes, the complete variable region becomes EAGVAQSPRYKIIEKRQSVAFWCNPISGHATLYWYQQILGQGPKLLIQFQNNGVVDDSQLPKDRFSAERLKGVDSTLKIQPAKLEDSAVYLCASSPTGTGELFFGEGSRLTVL.